Below, one T cell receptor (beta chain) is given with its context. Its antigen is undetermined. The data were taken from a study of T cell responses to AZD1222 COVID-19 vaccine. Study-level points and caveats: Close to half of all spike-specific TCRs reportedly target regions of the variants that are unmutated. Samples come after the peak T cell response, not at day 14. Vaccine-associated CD4 TCRs spanned spike, dominant at 160-218 and 743-854. Breadth and depth of Spike-specific TCRs rose after two AZD1222 doses.

Generated by immunoSEQ multiplex PCR, the TCRdb table keeps only in-frame clones and is missing some. The data hold about 140,000 clones, with approximately 90% observed a single time. Germline assignment: CDR1 SGHVS and CDR2 FNYEAQ. The CDR3 has 18 amino acids. The V segment lost 6 bases and the J segment 4 bases; nucleotides outside the gene matches: 18. The receptor was derived from an adult who received the AZD1222 COVID-19 vaccine. This chain joins TRBV7-6 and TRBJ2-1; 7 bases are shared with TRBD1. Sequencing was performed on peripheral blood, taken 28 days after the second AZD1222 dose. The CDR3 DNA reads TGTGCCAGCAGGGGGACGACAGGGACGGACGGGAAATACAATGAGCAGTTCTTC. Amino acid sequence: CASRGTTGTDGKYNEQFF.